A single sample is the source of the 24 T cell receptor beta chains below, sequenced in a study of cytomegalovirus exposure and HLA in healthy donors. The PCR had 60 Vbeta and 13 Jbeta primers. The table came from immunoSEQ multiplex PCR; TCRdb's copy has only in-frame clones and leaves some out. The data contain about 170,000 clones, roughly 78% of them singletons. The sample was PBMCs. These receptors were taken from a man in his forties in good health and CMV-seropositive.

A single count supports this clone. Germline and junction disagree at one end, which may indicate a read error. The chain uses TRBV5-1 and TRBJ1-1, with 10 bases identical to TRBD1. CDR3 length: 15 residues. Per the germline V gene, CDR1 is SGHRS and CDR2 is YFSETQ. In nucleotides, the CDR3 is TGCGCCAGCTCATCCGGGACAGGGGCCCAAACTGAAGCTTCCTTT. Protein sequence: CASSSGTGAQTEASF.

The J gene is TRBJ1-6, the V gene TRBV11-1; 10 bases line up with TRBD1. Germline-derived CDR1 and CDR2 are SGHAT and FQDESV (reference sequence). The CDR3 is 16 residues long. Unmatched junction bases numbered 8, after V lost 5 bases and J lost 7 bases. The CDR3: CASSLDRGHRNSPLHF. The DNA of the CDR3 is TGTGCCAGCAGCCTCGACAGGGGGCATAGGAATTCACCCCTCCACTTT.

J is TRBJ1-6 and V is TRBV30, with a tentative D call TRBD1 (6 bases). The CDR3 has 14 amino acids. V was shortened by 1 base and J by 3 bases, with 7 bases between the two germline ends. Germline assignment: CDR1 GTSNPN and CDR2 SVGIG (reference sequence). The CDR3 reads CAWSGQVYNSPLHF. The CDR3 DNA reads as TGTGCCTGGAGTGGACAGGTCTATAATTCACCCCTCCACTTT.

CDR3 region: CASSVPGLREQYF. Here the CDR3 DNA reads TGTGCCAGCAGTGTACCCGGACTGAGGGAGCAGTACTTC. This rearrangement joins TRBV6-1 to TRBJ2-7; D might be TRBD2 (5 bases). Germline CDR1 is MNHNS and CDR2 is SASEGT. Trimming removed 4 bases from V and 7 bases from J, with 14 bases in between. The CDR3 is made up of 13 amino acids.

CDR3 sequence: CASSPPRGGGTFEQYF. For the CDR3, the DNA is TGCGCCAGCAGCCCCCCCAGGGGCGGGGGGACCTTCGAGCAGTACTTC. The chain couples TRBV5-1 to TRBJ2-7, with TRBD2 matching over 8 bases. The CDR3 has 16 residues. Per the germline V gene, CDR1 is SGHRS and CDR2 is YFSETQ. J lost 6 bases, V lost 4 bases, and 15 bases had no gene match.

The rearrangement links TRBV4-2 to TRBJ1-1; D ambiguous. The CDR3 sequence is 17 residues long. V lost 0 bases, J lost 1 base, and 15 bases lay in between. Germline V lookup: CDR1 LGHNA, CDR2 YNFKEQ. The CDR3 coding sequence is TGTGCCAGCAGCCAAGACCCCCCGGTCGAGGGGAACACTGAAGCTTTCTTT. Its protein product is CASSQDPPVEGNTEAFF.

The V call is TRBV4-1, the J call TRBJ1-1; no clear D gene. From germline, CDR1 is MGHRA and CDR2 YSYEKL. Trimming stripped 3 bases from V and 7 bases from J, with 9 bases between. This CDR3 contains 12 residues. The CDR3: CASSHTASEAFF. DNA of the CDR3: TGCGCCAGCAGCCACACAGCCAGTGAAGCTTTCTTT.

The rearrangement links TRBV5-1 to TRBJ2-5; D is perhaps TRBD2 (5 bases). Per germline, CDR1 SGHRS and CDR2 YFSETQ. This CDR3 has 15 residues. Trimming removed 3 bases from V and 1 base from J, with 13 bases in between. The CDR3 reads CASSSKAGSQETQYF. Here the CDR3 DNA reads TGCGCCAGCAGCTCAAAGGCGGGTTCCCAAGAGACCCAGTACTTC.

This clone is a singleton in its sample. This sample also contains other DNA sequences that code for the same CDR3. J is TRBJ1-2 and V is TRBV27; tentative D call: TRBD1 (5 bases). Trimming stripped 2 bases from V and 7 bases from J, with 11 bases between. Germline V gives CDR1 MNHEY, CDR2 SMNVEV (reference sequence). CDR3 length: 13 residues. CDR3 sequence: CASSLAGRGGYTF. The CDR3 DNA reads as TGTGCCAGCAGTTTAGCAGGGCGGGGTGGCTACACCTTC.

This chain joins TRBV7-9 and TRBJ1-4; D not certain. The V end was cut by 4 bases, the J end by 4 bases, with 16 bases between. CDR3 length: 16 amino acids. The V gene's germline CDR1 is SEHNR and CDR2 FQNEAQ (reference sequence). CDR3 sequence: CASSSPFESNNEKLFF. The CDR3 nucleotides are TGTGCCAGCAGCTCCCCATTTGAGAGTAATAATGAAAAACTGTTTTTT.

This chain joins TRBV5-1 and TRBJ1-2, with TRBD1 matching over 12 bases. Trimming removed 4 bases from V and 8 bases from J; junction bases left unmatched: 15. Per germline, CDR1 SGHRS and CDR2 YFSETQ. This CDR3 contains 17 residues. The DNA of the CDR3 is TGCGCCAGCAGCATCTCCGGGACAGGGGGCCTCCCTGCCGGCTACACCTTC. Translation gives CASSISGTGGLPAGYTF.

This clone came up a few times. This chain connects TRBV6-5 to TRBJ2-7; a weak D match, TRBD1 (6 bases). The CDR3 consists of 13 residues. Germline CDR1 and CDR2: MNHEY and SVGAGI. The V gene lost 8 bases and the J gene lost 2 bases, with 13 bases spanning the gap. The DNA of the CDR3 is TGTGCCAGCCAACAGGGTAACCCCTACGAGCAGTACTTC. Its translation: CASQQGNPYEQYF.

This chain links TRBV6-6 with TRBJ1-2, with D hard to call. CDR1 MNHNY and CDR2 SVGAGI come from the germline V gene (reference sequence). The germline V and J ends were trimmed by 2 bases and 3 bases, with 13 bases remaining between them. There are 15 residues in the CDR3. CDR3 in DNA: TGTGCCAGCAGTTACCGGGTAGGAGAGTACTATGGCTACACCTTC. Translation: CASSYRVGEYYGYTF.

This clone was found a few times. The chain recombines TRBV5-8 with TRBJ1-6; a possible D gene is TRBD1 (5 bases). Germline V gene sequence: CDR1 SGHTS, CDR2 YDEGEE. The CDR3 is 15 amino acids. V was cut by 4 bases and J by 7 bases, with 15 bases left in between. For the CDR3, the DNA is TGTGCCAGCAGCGGTGGGGGGGGTTGGAATTCACCCCTCCACTTT. This encodes CASSGGGGWNSPLHF.

CDR3 DNA sequence: TGTGCCAGCAGCTCCGGGGGGGGGCGATCCTACGAGCAGTACTTC. This gives the protein CASSSGGGRSYEQYF. The chain employs TRBV5-4 and TRBJ2-7; 8 bases fit TRBD2. This CDR3 has 15 residues. Germline V gene lookup returns CDR1 SGHNT and CDR2 YYREEE (reference sequence). Trimming removed 3 bases from V and 1 base from J; junction bases left unmatched: 6.

The rearrangement uses TRBV27 and TRBJ2-7, with 10 bases identical to TRBD1. Trimming at V came to 2 bases and at J to 4 bases, leaving 2 bases not matched to a gene. Germline CDR1 MNHEY, CDR2 SMNVEV (reference sequence). The CDR3 spans 14 residues. The CDR3 nucleotides read TGTGCCAGCAGTTTAGGACAGGGGGGTTACGAGCAGTACTTC. This encodes CASSLGQGGYEQYF.

The chain combines TRBV9 with TRBJ2-2; D is possibly TRBD1 (6 bases). CDR1 SGDLS and CDR2 YYNGEE come from the germline V gene. The V end lost 0 bases, the J end lost 5 bases, and 14 bases lay between the germline ends. The CDR3 sequence is 16 residues long. CDR3 bases: TGTGCCAGCAGCGTAGTGGGGGCAGGGGTAACCGGGGAGCTGTTTTTT. Its protein product is CASSVVGAGVTGELFF.

V usage is TRBV19 and J usage is TRBJ1-4, with D unclear. Germline lookup yields CDR1 LNHDA and CDR2 SQIVND (reference sequence). V was trimmed by 10 bases and J by 4 bases, leaving 13 bases between them. This CDR3 has 13 residues. In DNA, the CDR3 is TGTGCCACCTACACCGCAGGTAATGAAAAACTGTTTTTT. This codes for CATYTAGNEKLFF.

The CDR3 coding sequence is TGTGCCACCAGCTCCGGACAGGGCGGGCGGAATCAGCCCCAGCATTTT. Amino acids: CATSSGQGGRNQPQHF. V usage is TRBV15 and J usage is TRBJ1-5; the match to TRBD1 covers 8 bases. From germline, CDR1 is LNHNV and CDR2 YYDKDF (reference sequence). V was clipped by 5 bases and J by 4 bases; unmatched bases: 10. This CDR3 region has 16 residues.

The V and J genes are TRBV6-1 and TRBJ1-4; 12 positions match TRBD1. The CDR3 contains 15 residues. V was clipped by 8 bases and J by 7 bases; unmatched bases: 8. Germline CDR1 MNHNS, CDR2 SASEGT. Written as DNA, the CDR3 is TGTGCCAGCCGGGACAGGGGGCGTTTAGGTGAAAAACTGTTTTTT. Amino acid sequence: CASRDRGRLGEKLFF.

This sequence joins TRBV11-2 and TRBJ2-1, with 7 positions matching TRBD1. The CDR3 extends over 13 amino acids. V was clipped by 7 bases and J by 7 bases; unmatched bases: 7. Germline V gives CDR1 SGHAT, CDR2 FQNNGV. This CDR3 is CASTGDRANEQFF. The DNA for the CDR3 is TGTGCCAGCACCGGAGACAGGGCTAATGAGCAGTTCTTC.

The V and J genes are TRBV10-3 and TRBJ2-1; 14 bases match TRBD2. CDR3 length equals 18 residues. Germline V gene sequence: CDR1 ENHRY, CDR2 SYGVKD. The V and J ends lost 6 bases and 5 bases, in that order; junction bases with no gene match: 12. CDR3 sequence: CAIRRGLAGGSNHNEQFF. The CDR3 DNA reads TGTGCCATCAGGCGCGGACTAGCGGGGGGCTCGAACCACAATGAGCAGTTCTTC.

The rearrangement joins TRBV6-1 to TRBJ1-4, with D possibly TRBD1 on 6 matching bases. The CDR3 has 15 amino acids. Germline lookup yields CDR1 MNHNS and CDR2 SASEGT. Deletions cut 1 base from V and 4 bases from J, with 10 bases between. CDR3 coding DNA: TGTGCCAGCAGTGAAGTGAGAGGGGGTAATGAAAAACTGTTTTTT. Its protein is CASSEVRGGNEKLFF.

This clone was found once. The CDR3 here is CASSVSQGAYTGELFF. Written as DNA, the CDR3 is TGTGCCAGCAGCGTTTCTCAGGGGGCCTACACCGGGGAGCTGTTTTTT. The gene calls are TRBV9 and TRBJ2-2; 8 positions agree with TRBD1. The CDR3 covers 16 residues. Germline CDR1 reads SGDLS; CDR2 reads YYNGEE. Trimming at V came to 2 bases and at J to 3 bases, leaving 6 bases not matched to a gene.